The clone carrying this T cell receptor (beta chain) was detected many times. Its antigen is not known. The data originate from a study of neurological immune-mediated disorders. After removal of 5 bases from V and 4 bases from J, the junction contained 10 bases not matched to a gene. Germline V lookup: CDR1 MNHEY, CDR2 SVGAGI. This CDR3 is 16 amino acids long. 5'RACE employing 10-nucleotide random UMIs yielded the cDNA. In TCRdb, the 5' RACE reads were re-called with MiXCR into one record per CDR3 protein. The table shows about 66,000 distinct CDR3 sequences, with almost 3.5% occurring only once. Study-level findings and limits: No CDR3 amino acid sequences recurred among expanded clones across subjects, suggesting private repertoires in all groups.

This receptor was taken from a man aged 40-55 years with multiple sclerosis. The rearrangement links TRBV6-5 to TRBJ2-5; 10 nucleotides match TRBD1. Sequencing was performed on PBMCs. The CDR3 spells CASSAIGQGDRETQYF. As DNA, the CDR3 is TGTGCCAGCAGTGCGATTGGACAGGGGGATAGAGAGACCCAGTACTTC.